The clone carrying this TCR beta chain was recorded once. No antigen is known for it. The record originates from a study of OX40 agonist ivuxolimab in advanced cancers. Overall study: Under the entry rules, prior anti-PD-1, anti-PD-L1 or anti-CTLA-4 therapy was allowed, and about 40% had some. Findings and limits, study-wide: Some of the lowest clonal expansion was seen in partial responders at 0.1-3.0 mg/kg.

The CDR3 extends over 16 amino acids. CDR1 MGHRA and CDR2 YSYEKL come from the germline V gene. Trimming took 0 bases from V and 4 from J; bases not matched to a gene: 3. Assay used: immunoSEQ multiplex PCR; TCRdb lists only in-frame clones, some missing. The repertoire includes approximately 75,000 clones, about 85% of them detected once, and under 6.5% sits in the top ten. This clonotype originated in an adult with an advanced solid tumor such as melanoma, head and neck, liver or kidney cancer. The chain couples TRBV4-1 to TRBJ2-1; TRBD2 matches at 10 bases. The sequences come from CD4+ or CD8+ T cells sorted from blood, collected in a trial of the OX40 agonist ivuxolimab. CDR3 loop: CASSQDGAGGYNEQFF. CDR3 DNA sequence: TGCGCCAGCAGCCAAGATGGAGCGGGAGGGTACAATGAGCAGTTCTTC.